The TCR beta chain under discussion was sequenced for a study of a mutant IDH1 vaccine in newly diagnosed glioma. Study as a whole: Vaccination began 4-6 weeks post radiotherapy alone, or with temozolomide cycles. Patients under treatment included 62.5% males and about 40% females and had a mean age of around 37 years. Standard pretreatment was either radiotherapy, temozolomide, or, for most, radiochemotherapy with temozolomide. Study-level findings and limits: Evidence of vaccine-induced immune responses was documented in 85% to 95% of patients.

Germline V gene sequence: CDR1 SQVTM, CDR2 ANQGSEA. Trimming cost V 2 bases and J 4 bases, with 16 bases left between them. CDR3 length equals 15 residues. Profiling relied on immunoSEQ multiplex PCR, and the TCRdb table lists in-frame clones only, not all of them. The sample has about 38,000 clones; around 78% are singletons. The time point: week 5, during vaccination. Every vaccine dose comprised 300 ug of mutant IDH1 20-mer peptide plus topical imiquimod. About this clone: Its antigen remains unknown.

J is TRBJ2-3 and V is TRBV29-1, with D possibly called TRBD1 or TRBD2 (6 bases each). The clonotype comes from a man between 40 and 49 years old with glioma. The input for sequencing was PBMCs, taken from a glioma patient whose treatment included an IDH1 peptide vaccine. The CDR3 sequence: CSVEPRRGLADTQYF. For the CDR3, the DNA is TGCAGCGTTGAACCCAGGAGGGGGTTAGCAGATACGCAGTATTTT.